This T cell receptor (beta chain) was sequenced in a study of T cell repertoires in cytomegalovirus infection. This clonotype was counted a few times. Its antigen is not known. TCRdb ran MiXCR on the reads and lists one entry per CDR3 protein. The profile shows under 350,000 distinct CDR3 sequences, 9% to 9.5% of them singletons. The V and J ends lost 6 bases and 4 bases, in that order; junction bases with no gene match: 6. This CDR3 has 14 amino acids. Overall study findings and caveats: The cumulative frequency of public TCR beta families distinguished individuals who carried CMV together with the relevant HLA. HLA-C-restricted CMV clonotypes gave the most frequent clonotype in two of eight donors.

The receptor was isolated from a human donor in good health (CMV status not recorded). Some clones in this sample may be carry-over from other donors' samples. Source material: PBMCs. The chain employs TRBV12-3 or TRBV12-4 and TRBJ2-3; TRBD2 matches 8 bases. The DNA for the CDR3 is TGTGCCAGCAGCATAGCGGGGAGGTCAGATACGCAGTATTTT. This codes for CASSIAGRSDTQYF.